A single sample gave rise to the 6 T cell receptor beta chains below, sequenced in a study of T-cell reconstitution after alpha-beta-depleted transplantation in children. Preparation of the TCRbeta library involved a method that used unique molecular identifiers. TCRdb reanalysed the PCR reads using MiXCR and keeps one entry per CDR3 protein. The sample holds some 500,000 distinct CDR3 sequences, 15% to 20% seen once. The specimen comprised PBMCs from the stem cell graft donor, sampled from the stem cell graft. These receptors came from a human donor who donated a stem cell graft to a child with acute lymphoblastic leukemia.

CDR3: CASRILEYIGTGVLYEQYF. In DNA form, the CDR3 reads TGTGCCAGCAGGATTCTCGAATATATCGGGACAGGGGTTCTCTACGAGCAGTACTTC. The V call is TRBV6-5, the J call TRBJ2-7; 10 nucleotides line up with TRBD1. This CDR3 is built from 19 residues. CDR1 and CDR2 from the germline V gene are MNHEY and SVGAGI. Trimming took 6 bases from V and 3 from J; bases not matched to a gene: 20.

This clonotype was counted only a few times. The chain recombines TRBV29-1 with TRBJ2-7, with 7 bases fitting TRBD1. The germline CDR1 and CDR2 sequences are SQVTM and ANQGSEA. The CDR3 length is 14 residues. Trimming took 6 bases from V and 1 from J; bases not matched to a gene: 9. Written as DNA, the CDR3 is TGCAGCGTATTGCAGGGGGATTTATCCTACGAGCAGTACTTC. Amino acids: CSVLQGDLSYEQYF.

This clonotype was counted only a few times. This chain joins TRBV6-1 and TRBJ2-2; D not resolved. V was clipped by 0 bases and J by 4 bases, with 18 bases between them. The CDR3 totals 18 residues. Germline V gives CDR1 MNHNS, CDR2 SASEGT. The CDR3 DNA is TGTGCCAGCAGTGAAGCTTGGTATATTTTACTGCTCACCGGGGAGCTGTTTTTT. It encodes CASSEAWYILLLTGELFF.

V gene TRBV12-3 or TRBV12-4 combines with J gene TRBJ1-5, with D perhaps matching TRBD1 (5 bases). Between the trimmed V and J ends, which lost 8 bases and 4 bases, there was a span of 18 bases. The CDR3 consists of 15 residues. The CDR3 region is CASPLAGRPNQPQHF. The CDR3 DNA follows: TGTGCCAGCCCACTCGCAGGGCGTCCTAATCAGCCCCAGCATTTT.

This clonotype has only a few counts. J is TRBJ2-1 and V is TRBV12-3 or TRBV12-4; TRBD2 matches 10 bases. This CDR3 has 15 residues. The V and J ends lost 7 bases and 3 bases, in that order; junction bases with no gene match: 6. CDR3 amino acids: CASTLGLADYNEQFF. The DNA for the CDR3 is TGTGCCAGCACCCTCGGACTAGCGGACTACAATGAGCAGTTCTTC.

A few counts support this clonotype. CDR3 residues: CSAKGVRAGGYTF. The CDR3 nucleotides are TGCAGTGCTAAAGGGGTCAGGGCGGGAGGCTACACCTTC. The chain combines TRBV20-1 with TRBJ1-2; D perhaps matches TRBD1 (5 bases). CDR1 and CDR2 from the germline V gene are DFQATT and SNEGSKA (reference sequence). The CDR3 covers 13 residues. Trimming left V 4 bases short and J 8 bases short, with 17 bases between.